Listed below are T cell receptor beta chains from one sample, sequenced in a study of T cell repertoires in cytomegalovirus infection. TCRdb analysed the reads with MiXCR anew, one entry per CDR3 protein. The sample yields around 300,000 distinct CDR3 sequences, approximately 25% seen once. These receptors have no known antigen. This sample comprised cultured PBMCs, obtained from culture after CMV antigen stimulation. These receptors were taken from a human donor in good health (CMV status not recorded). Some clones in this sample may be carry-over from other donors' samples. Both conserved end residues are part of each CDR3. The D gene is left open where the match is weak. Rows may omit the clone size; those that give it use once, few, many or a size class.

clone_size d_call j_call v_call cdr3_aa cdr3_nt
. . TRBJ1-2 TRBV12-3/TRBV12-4 CASSPLLGNGYTF TGTGCCAGCAGTCCCCTACTCGGGAATGGCTACACCTTC
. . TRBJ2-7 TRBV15 CATSRGMGPRDLYEQYF TGTGCCACCAGCAGAGGGATGGGACCTCGGGACCTCTACGAGCAGTACTTC
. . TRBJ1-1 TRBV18 CASSPRSETFMNTEAFF TGTGCCAGCTCACCACGGTCAGAGACTTTCATGAACACTGAAGCTTTCTTT
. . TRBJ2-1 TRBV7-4 CASSLEVARARYNEQFF TGTGCCAGCAGCTTAGAGGTAGCGAGAGCTCGCTACAATGAGCAGTTCTTC
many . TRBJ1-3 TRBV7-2 CASSYGGGSGNTIYF TGTGCCAGCAGCTACGGTGGCGGCTCTGGAAACACCATATATTTT
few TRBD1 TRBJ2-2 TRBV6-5 CASRRQGSGLIGELFF TGTGCCAGCAGGAGACAGGGGTCGGGGCTTATAGGGGAGCTGTTTTTT
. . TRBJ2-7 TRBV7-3 CASSPSGLHEQYF TGTGCCAGCAGCCCCAGCGGGCTCCACGAGCAGTACTTC
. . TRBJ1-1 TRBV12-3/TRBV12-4 CASSPQRNQAFF TGTGCCAGCAGTCCCCAGCGCAATCAAGCTTTCTTT
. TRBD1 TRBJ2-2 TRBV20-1 CSAKTGQNTGELFF TGCAGTGCGAAGACAGGGCAGAACACCGGGGAGCTGTTTTTT
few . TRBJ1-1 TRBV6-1 CASTDARIGRNTEAFF TGTGCCAGCACTGACGCTAGAATAGGGCGGAACACTGAAGCTTTCTTT
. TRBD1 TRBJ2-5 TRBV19 CASSIDGITGGVGTQYF TGTGCCAGTAGTATAGATGGAATAACAGGGGGCGTAGGGACCCAGTACTTC
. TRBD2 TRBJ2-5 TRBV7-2 CASSRREAGKETQYF TGTGCCAGCAGCAGGCGGGAGGCCGGGAAAGAGACCCAGTACTTC
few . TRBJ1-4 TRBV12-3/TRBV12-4 CASSSGGSSNEKLFF TGTGCCAGCAGTTCGGGGGGGTCAAGTAATGAAAAACTGTTTTTT
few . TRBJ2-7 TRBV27 CASSPSSGSEQYF TGTGCCAGCAGTCCCTCCTCGGGCTCCGAGCAGTACTTC
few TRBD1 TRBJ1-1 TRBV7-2 CASSPDRGSTEAFF TGTGCCAGCAGCCCGGACAGGGGGTCGACTGAAGCTTTCTTT
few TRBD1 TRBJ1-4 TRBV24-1 CATSDLKGAKSEKLFF TGTGCCACCAGTGATTTGAAGGGGGCGAAATCGGAAAAACTGTTTTTT
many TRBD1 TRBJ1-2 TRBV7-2 CASSLGRQGYGYTF TGTGCCAGCAGCTTAGGAAGACAGGGTTATGGCTACACCTTC
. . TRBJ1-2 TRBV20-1 CSARTTGSWGYGYTF TGCAGTGCTAGAACGACAGGTTCCTGGGGCTATGGCTACACCTTC
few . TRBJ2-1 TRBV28 CASSFKPISYNEQFF TGTGCCAGCAGTTTTAAGCCTATTTCCTACAATGAGCAGTTCTTC
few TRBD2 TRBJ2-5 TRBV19 CASNRGGRETQYF TGTGCCAGTAACCGCGGGGGGAGAGAGACCCAGTACTTC
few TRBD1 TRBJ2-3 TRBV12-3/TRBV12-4 CASRAGTATDTQYF TGTGCCAGCAGGGCCGGGACAGCCACAGATACGCAGTATTTT
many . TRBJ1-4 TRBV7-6 CASVHSWGRINEKLFF TGTGCCAGCGTCCACTCCTGGGGGCGGATAAATGAAAAACTGTTTTTT
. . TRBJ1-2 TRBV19 CASSQRTPIYTF TGTGCCAGTTCACAACGGACCCCGATCTACACCTTC
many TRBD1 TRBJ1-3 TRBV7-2 CASSTDRVEAGNTIYF TGTGCCAGCAGCACGGACAGGGTAGAAGCTGGAAACACCATATATTTT
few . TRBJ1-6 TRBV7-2 CASSLGKRPLSSYNSPLHF TGTGCCAGCAGCTTAGGAAAACGTCCCCTTAGCTCCTATAATTCACCCCTCCACTTT
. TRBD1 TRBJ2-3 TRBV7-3 CASSLRDRATDTQYF TGTGCCAGCAGCTTAAGGGACAGGGCCACAGATACGCAGTATTTT
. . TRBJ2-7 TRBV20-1 CSASRSTEQYF TGCAGTGCTAGCCGCAGTACCGAGCAGTACTTC
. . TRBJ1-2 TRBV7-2 CASSLSRGGTYF TGTGCCAGCAGCCTATCCCGGGGGGGAACTTACTTC
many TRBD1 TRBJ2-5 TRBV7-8 CASLGDRGLETQYF TGTGCCAGCCTAGGGGACAGGGGGCTAGAGACCCAGTACTTC
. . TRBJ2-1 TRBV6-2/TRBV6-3 CASSYSSGFSSYNEQFF TGTGCCAGCAGTTACTCGAGTGGCTTCAGCTCCTACAATGAGCAGTTCTTC
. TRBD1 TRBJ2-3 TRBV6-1 CASGWTGKSTDTQYF TGTGCCAGCGGCTGGACAGGGAAGAGCACAGATACGCAGTATTTT
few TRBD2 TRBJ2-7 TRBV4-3 CASSQVRREAQYF TGCGCCAGCAGCCAAGTTCGACGGGAGGCGCAGTACTTC
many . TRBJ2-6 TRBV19 CASSMLGGSGANVLTF TGTGCCAGTAGTATGCTAGGGGGCTCTGGGGCCAACGTCCTGACTTTC
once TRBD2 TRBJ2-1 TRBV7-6 CASSRGTSGRADEQFF TGTGCCAGCAGCAGAGGGACTAGCGGGAGGGCCGATGAGCAGTTCTTC
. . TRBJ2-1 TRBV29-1 CSVEVLVGEQFF TGCAGCGTTGAAGTACTAGTCGGTGAGCAGTTCTTC
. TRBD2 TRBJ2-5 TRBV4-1 CASSQRAGGYQETQYF TGCGCCAGCAGCCAGAGAGCGGGAGGGTACCAAGAGACCCAGTACTTC
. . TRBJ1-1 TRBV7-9 CASSGVGGGRVNTEAFF TGTGCCAGCAGCGGGGTCGGGGGGGGGAGAGTGAACACTGAAGCTTTCTTT
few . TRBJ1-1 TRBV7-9 CASSNTREVAEAFF TGTGCCAGCAGCAACACCCGAGAAGTCGCTGAAGCTTTCTTT
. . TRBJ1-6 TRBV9 CASSVRDGNNSPLHF TGTGCCAGCAGCGTTAGGGACGGAAATAATTCACCCCTCCACTTT
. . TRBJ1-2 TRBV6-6 CASKQGPGVGGYTF TGTGCCAGCAAGCAGGGTCCAGGCGTGGGTGGCTACACCTTC
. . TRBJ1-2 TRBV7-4 CASTPGTAVYYGYTF TGTGCCAGCACCCCGGGGACGGCCGTTTACTATGGCTACACCTTC
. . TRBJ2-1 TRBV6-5 CASSYVDRYNEQFF TGTGCCAGCAGTTACGTCGACAGATACAATGAGCAGTTCTTC
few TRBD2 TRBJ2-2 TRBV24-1 CATSVSGRPALTGELFF TGTGCCACCAGTGTAAGCGGGAGGCCGGCCCTCACCGGGGAGCTGTTTTTT
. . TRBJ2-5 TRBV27 CASSSMTRSETQYF TGTGCCAGCAGTTCAATGACTAGAAGTGAGACCCAGTACTTC
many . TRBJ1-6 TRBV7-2 CASSLAGRRTGAPLHF TGTGCCAGCAGCTTGGCCGGACGTAGGACTGGGGCACCCCTCCACTTT
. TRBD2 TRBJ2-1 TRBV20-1 CSARIGGRAFNEQFF TGCAGTGCTAGAATAGGCGGGAGGGCCTTTAATGAGCAGTTCTTC
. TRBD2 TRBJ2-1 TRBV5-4 CASSPTGTSGRNNEQFF TGTGCCAGCAGCCCCACCGGGACTAGCGGGAGGAACAATGAGCAGTTCTTC
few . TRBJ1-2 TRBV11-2 CASSRGGDGYTF TGTGCCAGCAGCCGAGGAGGCGATGGCTACACCTTC
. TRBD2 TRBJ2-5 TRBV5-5 CASSPTSGDYQETQYF TGTGCCAGCAGCCCTACGAGCGGGGACTACCAAGAGACCCAGTACTTC